This section outlines one T cell receptor beta chain sequence together with its context. This CDR3 spans 15 amino acids. V dropped 6 bases and J dropped 2; count of bases not matched to a gene: 4. Germline V gene data show CDR1 as MNHNS and CDR2 as SASEGT. This entry belongs to a study of CD8 T cells in Susac syndrome. Random hexamers were used to reverse transcribe roughly 0.5 to 1 ug of RNA. TCRdb reanalysed the immunoSEQ multiplex PCR reads using MiXCR and keeps one entry per CDR3 protein. The sample has fewer than 300,000 distinct CDR3 sequences; roughly 84% are singletons. The sample comprised CD8+ T cells from PBMCs. This receptor was identified in a human donor with multiple sclerosis. The chain has TRBV6-1 and TRBJ2-1; 10 bases line up with TRBD2. In DNA, the CDR3 is TGTGCCAGCAGGTTTAGCGGGAGGCCCTACAATGAGCAGTTCTTC. Its translation: CASRFSGRPYNEQFF.